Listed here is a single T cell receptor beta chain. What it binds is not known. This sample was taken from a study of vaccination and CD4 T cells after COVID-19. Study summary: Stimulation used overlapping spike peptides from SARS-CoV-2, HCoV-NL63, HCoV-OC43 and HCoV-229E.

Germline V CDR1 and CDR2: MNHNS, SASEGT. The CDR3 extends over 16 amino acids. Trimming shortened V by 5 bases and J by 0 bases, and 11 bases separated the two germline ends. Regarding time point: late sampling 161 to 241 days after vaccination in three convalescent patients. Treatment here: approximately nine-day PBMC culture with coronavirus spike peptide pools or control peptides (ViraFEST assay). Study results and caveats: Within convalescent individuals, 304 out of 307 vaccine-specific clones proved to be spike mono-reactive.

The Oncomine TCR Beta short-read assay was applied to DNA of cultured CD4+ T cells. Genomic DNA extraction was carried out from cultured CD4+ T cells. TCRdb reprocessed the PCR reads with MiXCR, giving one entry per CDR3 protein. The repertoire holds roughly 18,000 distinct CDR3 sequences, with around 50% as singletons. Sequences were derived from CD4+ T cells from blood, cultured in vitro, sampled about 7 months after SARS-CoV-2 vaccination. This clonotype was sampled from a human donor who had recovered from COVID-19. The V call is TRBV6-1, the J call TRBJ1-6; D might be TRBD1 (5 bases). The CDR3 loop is CASSPPGRSYNSPLHF. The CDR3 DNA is TGTGCCAGCAGTCCCCCGGGGCGCTCCTATAATTCACCCCTCCACTTT.